This entry lists 14 T cell receptor beta chains sequenced from one sample in a study of naive CD8 T cells in extremely preterm neonates. Study-wide results and caveats: Relative to older groups, preterm infants had shorter, less trimmed CDR3s with fewer N additions.

The table came from immunoSEQ multiplex PCR; TCRdb's copy has only in-frame clones and leaves some out. Of about 23,000 clones in the sample, about nine tenths are singletons; the top ten hold 0.8% to 0.95%. For these TCRs, the target antigens are not known. Samples were taken at extremely preterm deliveries at roughly 22-28 weeks of gestation. The sequenced sample was naive CD8+ T cells from cord blood. Every receptor here comes from a boy who was born preterm.

The V call is TRBV10-3, the J call TRBJ2-3; TRBD2 matches 14 bases. The CDR3 loop spans 14 amino acids. Germline CDR1 and CDR2: ENHRY and SYGVKD. V lost 4 bases to trimming and J lost 6 bases; unmatched junction nucleotides: 0. The CDR3 DNA is TGTGCCATCAGTGGGACTAGCGGGGGGGATACGCAGTATTTT. Its translation: CAISGTSGGDTQYF.

The chain has TRBV4-1 and TRBJ2-5; D not certain. Trimming removed 1 base at V and 3 bases at J, with 3 bases between. CDR1 is MGHRA, CDR2 YSYEKL, per germline. The CDR3 length is 12 residues. CDR3 nucleotide sequence: TGCGCCAGCAGCCAAGGGGAAGAGACCCAGTACTTC. Protein sequence: CASSQGEETQYF.

The chain carries TRBV7-2 and TRBJ2-3; 8 nucleotides line up with TRBD2. CDR1 SGHTA and CDR2 FQGNSA come from the germline V gene. V was pared by 3 bases and J by 1 base, with 0 bases of the junction left unmatched. The CDR3 totals 14 residues. The CDR3 protein is CASSFSGGTDTQYF. As DNA, the CDR3 is TGTGCCAGCAGCTTTAGCGGGGGCACAGATACGCAGTATTTT.

The gene calls are TRBV4-1 and TRBJ2-7; 9 bases map to TRBD2. With 0 bases clipped from V and 6 bases from J, the junction kept 3 bases outside the gene matches. The CDR3 runs 14 residues. The germline V gene encodes CDR1 MGHRA and CDR2 YSYEKL. The CDR3 spells CASSQEGSGSEQYF. The CDR3 DNA reads TGCGCCAGCAGCCAAGAGGGTAGCGGGAGCGAGCAGTACTTC.

This chain links TRBV30 with TRBJ1-4; 9 nucleotides agree with TRBD1. CDR1 GTSNPN and CDR2 SVGIG come from the germline V gene (reference sequence). CDR3 length: 12 amino acids. V lost 3 bases to trimming and J lost 7 bases; unmatched junction nucleotides: 0. CDR3 nucleotides: TGTGCCTGGAGGACAGGGGGTGAAAAACTGTTTTTT. Amino acids: CAWRTGGEKLFF.

This chain links TRBV3-1 (or the pseudogene TRBV3-2) with TRBJ2-5; no clear D. CDR1 and CDR2 (germline): LGHDT, YNNKEL (reference sequence). V dropped 9 bases and J dropped 3 bases, with 2 bases sitting between them. The CDR3 is 9 amino acids. CDR3 in DNA: TGTGCCAGGGAAGAGACCCAGTACTTC. Translating gives CAREETQYF.

The V and J genes are TRBV13 and TRBJ2-3, with TRBD2 identical over 11 bases. The V and J ends lost 1 base and 6 bases, in that order; junction bases with no gene match: 0. The CDR3 contains 14 residues. The V gene's germline CDR1 is PRHDT and CDR2 FYEKMQ (reference sequence). CDR3 amino acids: CASSLASGGDTQYF. CDR3 bases: TGTGCCAGCAGCTTAGCTAGCGGGGGGGATACGCAGTATTTT.

V is TRBV28 and J is TRBJ2-2, with 9 bases fitting TRBD1. The ends lost 6 bases at V and 5 bases at J; junction bases unmatched: 4. There are 14 residues in the CDR3. Germline CDR1 and CDR2: MDHEN and SYDVKM. CDR3 nucleotides: TGTGCCAGCAGCAACAGGGGGCAGACCGGGGAGCTGTTTTTT. It codes for CASSNRGQTGELFF.

The chain has TRBV5-6 and TRBJ1-2, with D possibly TRBD1 on 6 matching bases. This CDR3 comprises 12 residues. Trimming pared 4 bases from V and 6 bases from J, leaving 10 bases between. CDR1 and CDR2 from the germline V gene are SGHDT and YYEEEE. The CDR3: CASSTWTDGYTF. The CDR3 DNA follows: TGTGCCAGCAGCACGTGGACAGATGGCTACACCTTC.

As concerns this clone: The same CDR3 can be traced to other DNA sequences in this sample. The chain recombines TRBV29-1 with TRBJ1-2; D ambiguous. The CDR3 length is 11 residues. The ends were cut back, 4 bases at V and 2 bases at J, with 5 bases in the middle. Germline V lookup: CDR1 SQVTM, CDR2 ANQGSEA. DNA of the CDR3: TGCAGCGTTGCAAAAAACTATGGCTACACCTTC. Protein product: CSVAKNYGYTF.

The V gene is TRBV5-1, the J gene TRBJ2-1; weak D call: TRBD2 (7 bases). Germline CDR1 SGHRS, CDR2 YFSETQ. The germline V and J ends were trimmed by 4 bases and 6 bases, with 8 bases remaining between them. CDR3 length: 12 amino acids. In DNA form, the CDR3 reads TGCGCCAGCAGCGGGGGGGCCAATGAGCAGTTCTTC. Translating it yields CASSGGANEQFF.

This clone was seen just once. This chain connects TRBV7-3 to TRBJ2-5, with 11 bases aligning to TRBD1. Germline lookup yields CDR1 SGHTA and CDR2 FQGTGA. V shed 5 bases, J shed 2 bases, and the junction held 1 base outside the gene matches. This CDR3 is built from 14 residues. CDR3 in amino acids: CASSRDRGQETQYF. CDR3 nucleotides: TGTGCCAGCAGCAGGGACAGGGGGCAAGAGACCCAGTACTTC.

The sample holds one count of this clone. V and J are TRBV19 and TRBJ2-1; no clear D. V was clipped by 2 bases and J by 8 bases, with 7 bases between them. The V gene's germline CDR1 is LNHDA and CDR2 SQIVND (reference sequence). The CDR3 runs 12 residues. The CDR3 reads CASSINRDEQFF. The CDR3 DNA reads TGTGCCAGTAGTATAAACCGGGATGAGCAGTTCTTC.

The V and J genes are TRBV21-1 and TRBJ1-3; TRBD1 is the table's D call, not checked against the DNA. TRBV21-1 is classified as a pseudogene. The CDR3 sequence is 16 residues long. DNA of the CDR3: TGTGCCAGCAGCAAATCTACAGGTTTCTCTGGAAACACCATATATTTT. Translation gives CASSKSTGFSGNTIYF.